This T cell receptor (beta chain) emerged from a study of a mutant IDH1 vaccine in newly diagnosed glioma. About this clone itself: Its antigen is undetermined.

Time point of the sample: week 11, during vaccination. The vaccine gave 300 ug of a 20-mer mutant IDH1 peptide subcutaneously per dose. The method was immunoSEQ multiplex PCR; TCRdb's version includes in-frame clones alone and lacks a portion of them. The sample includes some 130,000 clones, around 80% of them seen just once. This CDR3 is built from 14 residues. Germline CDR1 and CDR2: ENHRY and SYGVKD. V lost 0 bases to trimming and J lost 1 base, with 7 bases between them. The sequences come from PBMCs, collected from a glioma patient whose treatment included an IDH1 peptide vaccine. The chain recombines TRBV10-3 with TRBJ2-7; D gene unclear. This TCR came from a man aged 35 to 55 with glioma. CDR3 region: CAISESLGSYEQYF. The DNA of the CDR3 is TGTGCCATCAGTGAGTCCCTGGGTTCCTACGAGCAGTACTTC.